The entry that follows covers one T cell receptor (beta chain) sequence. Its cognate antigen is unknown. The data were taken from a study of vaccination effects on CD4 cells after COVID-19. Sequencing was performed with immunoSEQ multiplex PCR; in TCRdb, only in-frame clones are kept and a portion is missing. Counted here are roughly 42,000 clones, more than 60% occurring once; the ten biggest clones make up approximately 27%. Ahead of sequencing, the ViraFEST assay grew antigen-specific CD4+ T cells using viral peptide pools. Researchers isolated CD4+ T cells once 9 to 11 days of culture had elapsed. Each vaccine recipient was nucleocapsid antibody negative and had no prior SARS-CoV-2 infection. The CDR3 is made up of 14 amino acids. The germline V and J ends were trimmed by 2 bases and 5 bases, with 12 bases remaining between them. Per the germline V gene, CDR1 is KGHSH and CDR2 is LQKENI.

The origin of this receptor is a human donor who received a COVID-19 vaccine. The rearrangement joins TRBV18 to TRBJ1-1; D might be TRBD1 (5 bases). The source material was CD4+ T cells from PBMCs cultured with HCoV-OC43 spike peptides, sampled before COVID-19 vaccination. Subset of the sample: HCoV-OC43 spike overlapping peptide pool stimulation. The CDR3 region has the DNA TGTGCCAGCTCACCATTCACGGGGGGGACTGAAGCTTTCTTT. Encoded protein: CASSPFTGGTEAFF.